The clone carrying this T cell receptor beta chain was recorded many times. The source of the sample is a study of T cells in Graves' hyperthyroidism and ophthalmopathy. The source material, RNA transcripts, was used to amplify TCR beta CDR3 regions. The HTBI primer set drove a first-round RT-PCR of the TCR CDR3. TCRdb redid the calling of the multiplex PCR reads with MiXCR, one entry per CDR3 protein. Of around 420,000 distinct CDR3 sequences listed, roughly 15% are singletons. Uncontrolled infection, other autoimmune disease, pregnancy or lactation barred patients from enrollment. The germline V gene encodes CDR1 DFQATT and CDR2 SNEGSKA (reference sequence). V was clipped by 0 bases and J by 9 bases; unmatched bases: 5. The CDR3 has 14 residues.

This sequence joins TRBV20-1 and TRBJ2-1, with 10 bases identical to TRBD2. The receptor comes from a woman between 18 and 29 years old with Graves' hyperthyroidism. Sample: blood. The CDR3 region is CSARESGRAGEQFF. For the CDR3, the DNA is TGCAGTGCTAGAGAAAGCGGGAGGGCCGGTGAGCAGTTCTTC.